A selection of T cell receptor beta chains follows, all from one sample in a study of cytotoxic CD8 clonotypes in ibrutinib-treated CLL. Sequencing was performed with immunoSEQ multiplex PCR; in TCRdb, only in-frame clones are kept and a portion is missing. The table has approximately 350,000 clones, roughly 71% seen once; the top ten hold 6% to 6.5%. This sample comprised PBMCs, obtained after 36 months of ibrutinib treatment. The receptors stem from a human donor with chronic lymphocytic leukemia. The CDR3 runs from the conserved cysteine through the conserved F or W. A D gene is named only where the DNA matches it firmly. The size entry is marked missing in some rows and otherwise reads once, few, many or a size class.

j_call	clone_size	v_call	d_call	cdr3_aa	cdr3_nt
TRBJ2-1	NA	TRBV27	NA	CASRSRAYNEQFF	TGTGCCAGCAGGTCACGAGCCTACAATGAGCAGTTCTTC
TRBJ2-7	NA	TRBV5-6	NA	CASSFQLLYEQYF	TGTGCCAGCAGCTTCCAGCTCCTCTACGAGCAGTACTTC
TRBJ2-1	NA	TRBV7-2	NA	CASSPGVGEQFF	TGTGCCAGCAGCCCGGGGGTGGGGGAGCAGTTCTTC
TRBJ1-4	NA	TRBV2	NA	CASSEGGVGSEKLFF	TGTGCCAGCAGTGAAGGTGGAGTTGGTAGTGAAAAACTGTTTTTT
TRBJ2-3	few	TRBV4-1	NA	CASSQDSGRVADTQYF	TGCGCCAGCAGCCAAGATTCAGGGAGAGTAGCGGATACGCAGTATTTT
TRBJ1-2	NA	TRBV28	NA	CASSLLAINYGYTF	TGTGCCAGCAGTTTGTTGGCAATTAACTATGGCTACACCTTC
TRBJ2-7	NA	TRBV28	TRBD2	CASTAHPAGDEQYF	TGTGCCAGCACCGCCCACCCAGCGGGAGACGAGCAGTACTTC
TRBJ1-2	NA	TRBV28	NA	CASSFGTAFYGYTF	TGTGCCAGCAGTTTCGGGACGGCCTTCTATGGCTACACCTTC
TRBJ2-3	few	TRBV18	NA	CASSPRTGDTDTQYF	TGTGCCAGCTCACCTCGGACGGGGGACACAGATACGCAGTATTTT
TRBJ1-5	NA	TRBV19	NA	CASSYRDGNQPQHF	TGTGCCAGTAGTTACAGGGATGGCAATCAGCCCCAGCATTTT
TRBJ2-2	NA	TRBV27	NA	CASSSRGAAGELFF	TGTGCCAGCAGTTCGAGGGGGGCCGCCGGGGAGCTGTTTTTT
TRBJ2-4	once	TRBV5-4	NA	CASSFGGGRNIQYF	TGTGCCAGCAGCTTCGGTGGGGGGAGAAACATTCAGTACTTC
TRBJ1-5	NA	TRBV10-1	NA	CASSSGVNQPQHF	TGCGCCAGCAGTAGCGGGGTCAATCAGCCCCAGCATTTT
TRBJ1-2	few	TRBV4-1	NA	CASSQDQGWPHGYTF	TGCGCCAGCAGCCAAGATCAGGGGTGGCCTCATGGCTACACCTTC
TRBJ1-2	NA	TRBV5-4	NA	CASRGPYGYTF	TGTGCCAGCAGGGGACCTTATGGCTACACCTTC
TRBJ1-6	few	TRBV27	NA	CASSGKSLSGNSPLHF	TGTGCCAGCAGTGGCAAGTCACTCTCGGGAAATTCACCCCTCCACTTT
TRBJ1-2	NA	TRBV9	NA	CASSATTGDTINGYTF	TGTGCCAGCAGCGCTACTACGGGGGACACGATTAATGGCTACACCTTC
TRBJ2-2	NA	TRBV7-3	NA	CASSSSVYTGELFF	TGTGCCAGCAGCTCGTCAGTATATACCGGGGAGCTGTTTTTT
TRBJ2-7	NA	TRBV5-5	TRBD2	CASSFTGLAARFYEQYF	TGTGCCAGCAGCTTCACGGGACTAGCGGCCAGATTCTACGAGCAGTACTTC
TRBJ2-3	NA	TRBV21-1	NA	CASSSCGLAGGHGTQYF	TGTGCCAGCAGCAGTTGTGGACTAGCGGGGGGGCATGGTACGCAGTATTTT
TRBJ2-7	NA	TRBV29-1	TRBD1	CSVEVIGTGGSYEQYF	TGCAGCGTTGAAGTCATCGGGACAGGGGGCTCCTACGAGCAGTACTTC
TRBJ2-7	few	TRBV11-2	TRBD2	CASSSLLAGAYEQYF	TGTGCCAGCAGCTCACTACTAGCGGGAGCTTACGAGCAGTACTTC
TRBJ1-1	few	TRBV2	NA	CASGLGFNTEAFF	TGTGCCAGCGGCCTAGGGTTTAACACTGAAGCTTTCTTT
TRBJ1-2	NA	TRBV9	NA	CASSATGFAYGYTF	TGTGCCAGCAGCGCTACAGGGTTCGCCTATGGCTACACCTTC
TRBJ1-1	once	TRBV5-1	NA	CASSYQGAEAFF	TGCGCCAGCAGCTATCAGGGCGCTGAAGCTTTCTTT
TRBJ1-2	many	TRBV9	NA	CASSVATTGHRGYTF	TGTGCCAGCAGCGTAGCCACTACAGGGCATCGAGGCTACACCTTC
TRBJ1-1	few	TRBV27	NA	CASSLTAFF	TGTGCCAGCAGTTTAACGGCTTTCTTT
TRBJ1-4	few	TRBV7-2	TRBD1	CASSFGTGEKLFF	TGTGCCAGCAGCTTCGGGACAGGTGAAAAACTGTTTTTT
TRBJ1-2	NA	TRBV2	NA	CASSEDLIQGFGYTF	TGTGCCAGCAGTGAAGATCTAATTCAGGGGTTCGGCTACACCTTC
TRBJ2-7	NA	TRBV6-5	NA	CASSSPYEQYF	TGTGCCAGCAGTTCCCCCTACGAGCAGTACTTC
TRBJ1-6	NA	TRBV13	NA	CASSPRALWSPLHF	TGTGCCAGCAGCCCCCGGGCCCTGTGGTCACCCCTCCACTTT
TRBJ2-2	NA	TRBV9	TRBD2	CASSGTSGGPANTGELFF	TGTGCCAGCAGCGGGACTAGCGGGGGTCCAGCGAACACCGGGGAGCTGTTTTTT
TRBJ2-3	few	TRBV5-1	NA	CASSLRQATTDTQYF	TGCGCCAGCAGCTTACGACAGGCTACCACAGATACGCAGTATTTT
TRBJ2-2	NA	TRBV18	NA	CASSPLRGTHSTGELFF	TGTGCCAGCTCACCCCTTAGAGGGACTCACAGCACCGGGGAGCTGTTTTTT
TRBJ2-7	NA	TRBV5-1	TRBD1	CASSPGRTGDEQYF	TGCGCCAGCAGCCCGGGTAGGACAGGGGACGAGCAGTACTTC
TRBJ2-3	once	TRBV7-6	NA	CASSLLRDTQYF	TGTGCCAGCAGCTTACTCCGCGATACGCAGTATTTT
TRBJ1-5	NA	TRBV2	TRBD1	CASSEGAGQPQHF	TGTGCCAGCTCCGAGGGGGCGGGTCAGCCCCAGCATTTT
TRBJ2-2	NA	TRBV28	NA	CASSLGYTGELFF	TGTGCCAGCAGTTTAGGCTACACCGGGGAGCTGTTTTTT
TRBJ2-3	NA	TRBV11-1	TRBD2	CASSIRLAGPDTQYF	TGTGCCAGCAGCATCAGACTAGCGGGACCAGATACGCAGTATTTT
TRBJ2-7	few	TRBV19	TRBD1	CASSMTGGFNEQYF	TGTGCCAGTAGTATGACAGGGGGTTTCAACGAGCAGTACTTC
TRBJ2-5	NA	TRBV20-1	NA	CSANNRETQYF	TGCAGTGCAAATAATAGAGAGACCCAGTACTTC
TRBJ2-7	NA	TRBV4-1	TRBD1	CASSQERRGFYEQYF	TGCGCCAGCAGCCAGGAGCGCAGGGGGTTCTACGAGCAGTACTTC
TRBJ2-3	many	TRBV6-1	NA	CASSEAGLTDTQYF	TGTGCCAGCAGTGAAGCCGGACTCACAGATACGCAGTATTTT
TRBJ2-3	NA	TRBV19	TRBD2	CASSIIPPTSGSTDTQYF	TGTGCCAGTAGTATTATCCCCCCGACTAGCGGGAGCACAGATACGCAGTATTTT
TRBJ2-5	once	TRBV6-9	NA	CASSLTGGETQYF	TGTGCCAGCAGTTTGACAGGTGGGGAGACCCAGTACTTC
TRBJ1-2	few	TRBV28	NA	CASSLGSANYGYTF	TGTGCCAGCAGTTTAGGTTCAGCTAACTATGGCTACACCTTC
TRBJ1-2	NA	TRBV9	TRBD1	CASSKLRDRGTVGYTF	TGTGCCAGCAGCAAACTCCGGGACAGGGGGACAGTTGGCTACACCTTC